This passage covers 13 T cell receptor beta chains from one sample sequenced in a study of cytomegalovirus exposure and HLA in healthy donors. The PCR made use of 60 Vbeta and 13 Jbeta primers. Profiled with immunoSEQ multiplex PCR; TCRdb holds only in-frame clones, not every one. The data contain about 97,000 clones, roughly a tenth of them singletons. Source material: PBMCs. The receptors stem from a man aged 45-65 years in good health and CMV-seropositive.

CDR3 sequence reads: CASSIAGGSTGELFF. DNA for the CDR3: TGTGCCAGTAGTATAGCGGGAGGCTCAACCGGGGAGCTGTTTTTT. The chain joins TRBV19 to TRBJ2-2; TRBD2 matches 7 bases. V lost 1 base, J lost 5 bases, and 4 bases stayed unmatched. CDR1 and CDR2 from the germline V gene are LNHDA and SQIVND (reference sequence). The CDR3 spans 15 residues.

The table lists this clone with a few counts. CDR3 loop: CSVRTGNTEAFF. In nucleotides, the CDR3 is TGCAGCGTCCGTACAGGGAACACTGAAGCTTTCTTT. The chain employs TRBV29-1 and TRBJ1-1; possible D gene TRBD1, 5 bases. Trimming pared 6 bases from V and 1 base from J, leaving 9 bases between. The CDR3 is made up of 12 amino acids. Germline values: CDR1 SQVTM, CDR2 ANQGSEA.

This clone appeared a few times. The CDR3 region has the DNA TGTGCCAGCAGCCAAGAGGGACTACCCTTCACAGATACGCAGTATTTT. Its translation is CASSQEGLPFTDTQYF. The genes are TRBV4-2 and TRBJ2-3; 7 nucleotides agree with TRBD2. The trim removed 0 bases at V and 2 bases at J, leaving 5 bases unmatched. This CDR3 spans 16 amino acids. CDR1 and CDR2 from the germline V gene are LGHNA and YNFKEQ.

This clone was observed many times. The J gene is TRBJ2-5, the V gene TRBV9, with a weak D call TRBD1 (5 bases). Germline CDR1 SGDLS, CDR2 YYNGEE. CDR3 length: 15 amino acids. V was trimmed by 0 bases and J by 4 bases, leaving 13 bases between them. This CDR3 reads CASSVGAGSRETQYF. The CDR3 DNA follows: TGTGCCAGCAGCGTAGGCGCAGGGTCGAGAGAGACCCAGTACTTC.

The CDR3 DNA is TGTGCCAGCAGCACCCCCGGGACTAGTTACAATGAGCAGTTCTTC. Protein: CASSTPGTSYNEQFF. The chain combines TRBV27 with TRBJ2-1; TRBD2 matches at 8 bases. CDR3 length: 15 amino acids. CDR1 and CDR2 (germline): MNHEY, SMNVEV (reference sequence). Germline trimming cut 6 bases from V and 4 bases from J; bases unmatched to any gene: 8.

This clone was found a few times. V gene TRBV7-8 combines with J gene TRBJ1-1; D unresolved. V was trimmed by 5 bases and J by 3 bases, leaving 10 bases between them. Germline lookup yields CDR1 SGHVS and CDR2 FQNEAQ. This CDR3 spans 13 amino acids. CDR3: CASSPTEYTEAFF. Here the CDR3 DNA reads TGTGCCAGCAGCCCCACAGAGTACACTGAAGCTTTCTTT.

The chain recombines TRBV28 with TRBJ2-7, with a possible D match to TRBD1 (6 bases). The J call is uncertain, as TRBJ2-1 better fits the DNA end. The germline gives CDR1 MDHEN, CDR2 SYDVKM. This CDR3 region has 14 residues. CDR3 amino acids: CASSLFGQRYEQFF. CDR3 in DNA: TGTGCCAGCAGTTTATTCGGACAGAGATACGAGCAGTTCTTC.

This clone showed up just a few times. The CDR3 DNA sequence: TGTGCCTGGGCCCCGGGGGGCGGAAGGCCAACTAATGAAAAACTGTTTTTT. It codes for CAWAPGGGRPTNEKLFF. This chain connects TRBV30 to TRBJ1-4, with D perhaps matching TRBD1 (6 bases). V gave up 5 bases and J gave up 0 bases, with 19 bases separating them. The CDR3 runs to 17 residues. CDR1 and CDR2 from the germline V gene are GTSNPN and SVGIG (reference sequence).

The chain carries TRBV30 and TRBJ2-5; the match to TRBD1 covers 10 bases. The length of the CDR3 is 13 residues. Losses at the gene ends were 3 bases for V and 3 bases for J; bases not matched to a gene: 1. The germline V gene has CDR1 GTSNPN and CDR2 SVGIG (reference sequence). CDR3 bases: TGTGCCTGGAGAGGACAGGGGGAAGAGACCCAGTACTTC. Its protein is CAWRGQGEETQYF.

The table lists this clone with a few counts. J is TRBJ1-4 and V is TRBV7-9, with a tentative D call TRBD1 (6 bases). The CDR3 has 14 residues. Germline lookup yields CDR1 SEHNR and CDR2 FQNEAQ (reference sequence). Trimming removed 2 bases from V and 4 bases from J, with 8 bases in between. The CDR3 nucleotides are TGTGCCAGCAGCTTACGGACAGATAATGAAAAACTGTTTTTT. The encoded protein is CASSLRTDNEKLFF.

This clone was counted a few times. The chain has TRBV19 and TRBJ2-2, with 7 bases lining up with TRBD1. This CDR3 comprises 16 residues. V shed 5 bases, J shed 2 bases, and the junction held 8 bases outside the gene matches. The V gene's germline CDR1 is LNHDA and CDR2 SQIVND (reference sequence). CDR3 region: CASSPRRDSNTGELFF. In DNA form, the CDR3 reads TGTGCCAGTAGTCCGCGCCGGGACAGTAACACCGGGGAGCTGTTTTTT. The complete variable domain, with remaining parts taken from reference TRBV19 and TRBJ2-2, reads DGGITQSPKYLFRKEGQNVTLSCEQNLNHDAMYWYRQDPGQGLRLIYYSQIVNDFQKGDIAEGYSVSREKKESFPLTVTSAQKNPTAFYLCASSPRRDSNTGELFFGEGSRLTVL.

The table lists this clone with a few counts. The V gene is TRBV10-3, the J gene TRBJ2-5, with D hard to call. This CDR3 has 12 amino acids. V lost 1 base and J 7 bases, leaving 7 bases between the germline ends. Germline-derived CDR1 and CDR2 are ENHRY and SYGVKD. The CDR3 protein is CAISEFSGTQYF. CDR3 nucleotide sequence: TGTGCCATCAGTGAGTTTTCAGGGACCCAGTACTTC.

The rearrangement joins TRBV28 to TRBJ2-7; D is possibly TRBD1 (5 bases). V lost 3 bases, J lost 5 bases, and 5 bases lay in between. The CDR3 extends over 11 amino acids. The germline gives CDR1 MDHEN, CDR2 SYDVKM. In DNA form, the CDR3 reads TGTGCCAGCAGTTTCAGGGACGAGCAGTACTTC. As protein: CASSFRDEQYF.